This entry concerns a single T cell receptor (beta chain). The CDR3 spans 16 residues. From germline, CDR1 is PRHDT and CDR2 FYEKMQ (reference sequence). J was trimmed by 1 base and V by 5 bases; bases with no gene match: 4. The record originates from a study of blood T cell repertoires in COVID-19. Overall study context: The samples span acute and convalescent COVID-19 from the United States, Italy and Spain.

Donors of Cohort 3 who recovered were those that had two negative PCRs, clearance, or symptom resolution. Authors' data handling: Amplification of reference gene primers provided the estimated nucleated cell counts. Sequencing used immunoSEQ multiplex PCR; TCRdb keeps in-frame clones, though not all of them. The V and J calls and clone size come from that table; D and trimming were worked out from the DNA. The sample records fewer than 300,000 clones, about nine tenths being singletons. This clonotype was obtained from a man aged 18 to 29 who had recovered from COVID-19. Sequences were obtained from PBMCs or T cells enriched from blood (not recorded which). The J gene is TRBJ1-6, the V gene TRBV13; the match to TRBD1 covers 8 bases. CDR3 in DNA: TGTGCCAGCAGCCGGACAGGGATATCCTATAATTCACCCCTCCACTTT. Its protein is CASSRTGISYNSPLHF.